These T cell receptor beta chains were read from a single sample in a study of vaccination effects on CD4 cells after COVID-19. Their cognate antigens are unknown. TCRdb keeps only in-frame clones here, not all; method: immunoSEQ multiplex PCR. The sample records about 24,000 clones, around 69% being singletons. The source material was CD4+ T cells from PBMCs cultured with SARS-CoV-2 spike peptides, sampled before COVID-19 vaccination. All receptors derive from a human donor who had a prior SARS-CoV-2 infection. The CDR3 runs from the conserved cysteine through the conserved F or W. D genes are given only for firm matches. Expanded clones are given a class, and other clones once, few, many or no size at all.

j_call clone_size v_call d_call cdr3_nt cdr3_aa
TRBJ2-7 NA TRBV4-1 NA TGCGCCAGCAGCCGGGGCAGTGGTCTGGGAGGGCAGTACTTC CASSRGSGLGGQYF
TRBJ1-2 NA TRBV6-5 NA TGTGCCAGCAGTTACGGTGCCACTAGAGGCTACACCTTC CASSYGATRGYTF
TRBJ2-1 NA TRBV5-1 NA TGCGCCAGCAGCTCCGACCCTGGGGGCTACAATGAGCAGTTCTTC CASSSDPGGYNEQFF
TRBJ1-1 NA TRBV6-5 TRBD1 TGTGCCAGCAGTCAAACAGGGGCCGGCGCTTTCTTT CASSQTGAGAFF
TRBJ2-1 NA TRBV2 NA TGTGCCAGCAGTCCCGAAAGAAACAATGAGCAGTTCTTC CASSPERNNEQFF
TRBJ1-6 few TRBV7-3 NA TGTGCCAGCAGCTTGCGGGGAGGTAATTCACCCCTCCACTTT CASSLRGGNSPLHF
TRBJ2-3 NA TRBV5-5 NA TGTGCCAGCAGCCGGGCGGCGTCGGATACGCAGTATTTT CASSRAASDTQYF
TRBJ2-7 NA TRBV15 TRBD1 TGTGCCACCAGCAGAGCCGGGACAGGGATGTACGAGCAGTACTTC CATSRAGTGMYEQYF
TRBJ2-2 few TRBV5-1 TRBD2 TGCGCCAGCAGCTTGGCCGAAGGCAGCGGGAGTAATAACGGGGAGCTGTTTTTT CASSLAEGSGSNNGELFF
TRBJ1-1 NA TRBV11-3 NA TGTGCCAGCAGCTTAGTGGGTCGGTGGGGGACCCCGAACACTGAAGCTTTCTTT CASSLVGRWGTPNTEAFF
TRBJ1-3 few TRBV6-5 NA TGTGCCAGCAGTCCTCCTGGGCCGTCTGGAAACACCATATATTTT CASSPPGPSGNTIYF
TRBJ2-7 few TRBV15 NA TGTGCCACCAGCAGAGGGGGGACGCAGGCCTACGAGCAGTACTTC CATSRGGTQAYEQYF
TRBJ2-1 NA TRBV3-1/TRBV3-2 TRBD2 TGTGCCAGCAGCCAAGTGAGGGCGGGAGGGCCCATCAATGAGCAGTTCTTC CASSQVRAGGPINEQFF
TRBJ2-6 NA TRBV6-2/TRBV6-3 NA TGTGCCAGCAGTACCCGGGGACGAAACTCTGGGGCCAACGTCCTGACTTTC CASSTRGRNSGANVLTF
TRBJ2-5 few TRBV2 NA TGTGCCAGCAGTGATCCGCGACAGCATCAAGAGACCCAGTACTTC CASSDPRQHQETQYF
TRBJ1-2 NA TRBV5-6 NA TGTGCCAGCAGCTTGGTTTCGGTCTATGGCTACACCTTC CASSLVSVYGYTF
TRBJ1-2 NA TRBV2 TRBD1 TGTGCCAGCAGTACGGACAGGAACTATGGCTACACCTTC CASSTDRNYGYTF
TRBJ2-7 NA TRBV6-5 TRBD1 TGTGCCAGCAGTTACAGCGTGGGACAGGGAGGCGAGCAGTACTTC CASSYSVGQGGEQYF
TRBJ1-2 NA TRBV5-5 NA TGTGCCAGCAGCTCCCCGACAGGCCCCTATGGCTACACCTTC CASSSPTGPYGYTF
TRBJ1-1 NA TRBV20-1 NA TGCAGTGCTATACCCACTGAAGCTTTCTTT CSAIPTEAFF
TRBJ1-5 few TRBV28 NA TGTGCCAGCAGTTTATTTAGGTTAACACAGCCCCAGCATTTT CASSLFRLTQPQHF
TRBJ1-1 NA TRBV5-5 NA TGTGCCAGCAGCCGATTTCGCTTACAGGCGGGCACTGAAGCTTTCTTT CASSRFRLQAGTEAFF
TRBJ2-2 NA TRBV6-6 TRBD1 TGTGCCAGCAGCCGCAGGGGGCCGGGCACCGGGGAGCTGTTTTTT CASSRRGPGTGELFF
TRBJ2-1 NA TRBV5-6 TRBD1 TGTGCCAGCAGCCGGACAGGGGCCAACCTGTACAATGAGCAGTTCTTC CASSRTGANLYNEQFF
TRBJ1-2 NA TRBV19 NA TGTGCCAGTATGGAGAGTGGGGTGTATGGAGATGGCTACACCTTC CASMESGVYGDGYTF
TRBJ2-3 few TRBV5-4 NA TGTGCCAGCAGCTCCAGGGGAGGACACACAGATACGCAGTATTTT CASSSRGGHTDTQYF
TRBJ1-5 NA TRBV6-5 NA TGTGCCAGCAGTCTCCAGGGGTTTAGCAATCAGCCCCAGCATTTT CASSLQGFSNQPQHF
TRBJ2-5 NA TRBV18 NA TGTGCCAGCTCACCAAGGGAGACCCAGTACTTC CASSPRETQYF
TRBJ1-1 few TRBV10-3 NA TGTGCCATCGGAAAAAGACAGAAACCTGTTGAAGCTTTCTTT CAIGKRQKPVEAFF
TRBJ2-3 NA TRBV6-1 NA TGTGCCAGCAGTGAAGTCACGGCGGGACATAAAAGCACAGATACGCAGTATTTT CASSEVTAGHKSTDTQYF
TRBJ2-1 NA TRBV27 NA TGTGCCAGCAGCTCGGGGAGAACGGGATACAATGAGCAGTTCTTC CASSSGRTGYNEQFF
TRBJ1-5 NA TRBV5-1 NA TGCGCCAGCAGCCCGGGGGATAGCAATCAGCCCCAGCATTTT CASSPGDSNQPQHF
TRBJ2-3 NA TRBV9 TRBD2 TGTGCCAGCGGTCAAGCGGGGGGGAGCACAGATACGCAGTATTTT CASGQAGGSTDTQYF
TRBJ2-7 NA TRBV5-5 TRBD2 TGTGCCAGCAGCTTGAGACTAGCCTCCAACGAGCAGTACTTC CASSLRLASNEQYF
TRBJ1-1 once TRBV30 NA TGTGCCTGGAGTGTCTTCCCTACTGAAGCTTTCTTT CAWSVFPTEAFF
TRBJ2-7 NA TRBV7-2 TRBD2 TGTGCCAGCAGCGCGACTAGCGGGAGTGGGAACGAGCAGTACTTC CASSATSGSGNEQYF
TRBJ1-3 NA TRBV28 NA TGTGCCAGCAGTGGGGGGACCGCCCTCTCTGGAAACACCATATATTTT CASSGGTALSGNTIYF
TRBJ2-3 NA TRBV7-3 NA TGTGCCAGCAGCTCTCAGCCCGCAGATACGCAGTATTTT CASSSQPADTQYF
TRBJ1-1 NA TRBV4-1 NA TGCGCCAGCAGCCAGAAAGGGGCCGGGAACACTGAAGCTTTCTTT CASSQKGAGNTEAFF
TRBJ2-5 NA TRBV5-1 NA TGCGCCAGCAGCCTTCAGGGACAAGAGACCCAGTACTTC CASSLQGQETQYF
TRBJ1-6 NA TRBV25-1 NA TGTGCCAGCTCACCGGACGGTAATTCACCCCTCCACTTT CASSPDGNSPLHF
TRBJ1-2 few TRBV2 TRBD1 TGTGCCAGCAGTGCTTACAGGGGGAACTATGGCTACACCTTC CASSAYRGNYGYTF